The 29 T cell receptor beta chains listed next were all sequenced from one sample in a study of blood T cell repertoires in COVID-19 (TCRdb year 2020). The library came from the immunoSEQ multiplex PCR assay. TCRdb took over this immuneACCESS table, retaining in-frame rearrangements with V and J assigned. Such tables are incomplete; in checked studies, under half of the missing clones stem from an unresolved V gene, and the remainder is unexplained. A total of a few hundred thousand clones appear in this sample, about 80% of them only once. In total, the top ten clones hold approximately 14% of the sample. The sequenced material came from peripheral blood. Receptor source: an older person with COVID-19, enrolled during active disease.

This chain joins TRBV5-4 and TRBJ2-4, with TRBD2 matching over 7 bases. The V gene's germline CDR1 is SGHNT and CDR2 YYREEE (reference sequence). This CDR3 has 13 residues. J was trimmed by 10 bases and V by 1 base; bases with no gene match: 5. CDR3 amino acids: CASSLYVGGIQYF. Here the CDR3 DNA reads TGTGCCAGCAGCTTGTACGTCGGGGGGATTCAGTACTTC.

This chain connects TRBV5-1 to TRBJ1-1, with 9 bases fitting TRBD1. V shed 4 bases, J shed 5 bases, and the junction held 21 bases outside the gene matches. The CDR3 contains 19 residues. Germline V gene lookup returns CDR1 SGHRS and CDR2 YFSETQ. CDR3 sequence reads: CASSLEGLDRGISLTEAFF. Written as DNA, the CDR3 is TGCGCCAGCAGCCTGGAGGGATTGGACAGGGGAATATCCTTAACTGAAGCTTTCTTT.

This sequence joins TRBV5-8 and TRBJ1-1; no definite D call. Germline V CDR1 and CDR2: SGHTS, YDEGEE. The V and J ends lost 0 bases and 2 bases respectively, with 8 bases between them. The CDR3 contains 14 residues. CDR3 nucleotide sequence: TGTGCCAGCAGCTTGGACTACGGAAACACTGAAGCTTTCTTT. As protein: CASSLDYGNTEAFF.

The chain couples TRBV5-5 to TRBJ1-2; D unclear. Germline loops: CDR1 SGHKS, CDR2 YYEKEE (reference sequence). The CDR3 length is 12 residues. V lost 0 bases and J 6 bases, leaving 6 bases between the germline ends. The CDR3 protein is CASSLEADGYTF. The CDR3 coding sequence is TGTGCCAGCAGCTTGGAGGCGGATGGCTACACCTTC.

The rearrangement links TRBV7-2 to TRBJ1-6; D gene uncertain. Trimming removed 1 base from V and 5 bases from J, with 9 bases in between. Germline assignment: CDR1 SGHTA and CDR2 FQGNSA. There are 15 residues in the CDR3. CDR3 DNA sequence: TGTGCCAGCAGCTTAGTAGCAGCAGATAATTCACCCCTCCACTTT. This sequence encodes CASSLVAADNSPLHF.

V usage is TRBV27 and J usage is TRBJ2-1, with 8 positions matching TRBD2. This CDR3 spans 15 amino acids. Germline-derived CDR1 and CDR2 are MNHEY and SMNVEV (reference sequence). J was trimmed by 7 bases and V by 4 bases; bases with no gene match: 9. The CDR3 reads CASSSDGGAVNEQFF. DNA of the CDR3: TGTGCCAGCAGTTCGGACGGGGGGGCCGTGAATGAGCAGTTCTTC.

The rearrangement links TRBV4-3 to TRBJ2-2; TRBD2 matches at 10 bases. Losses at the gene ends were 2 bases for V and 4 bases for J; bases not matched to a gene: 10. The CDR3 is 18 amino acids. CDR1 and CDR2 from the germline V gene are LGHNA and YSLEER. CDR3 nucleotides: TGCGCCAGCAGCCAAAACCTAGCGGGGGTTTCGGGCACCGGGGAGCTGTTTTTT. Its protein product is CASSQNLAGVSGTGELFF.

CDR3 sequence: CASSLTSDRSSYEQYF. DNA for the CDR3: TGTGCCAGCAGCTTAACCTCGGACAGGAGCTCCTACGAGCAGTACTTC. The rearrangement uses TRBV7-2 and TRBJ2-7; 7 bases match TRBD1. From germline, CDR1 is SGHTA and CDR2 FQGNSA. After removal of 2 bases from V and 0 bases from J, the junction contained 7 bases not matched to a gene. CDR3 length equals 16 residues.

V gene TRBV5-1 combines with J gene TRBJ2-7; D not resolved. Germline V gives CDR1 SGHRS, CDR2 YFSETQ. There are 13 residues in the CDR3. Trimming removed 1 base at V and 0 bases at J, with 5 bases between. The CDR3 loop reads CASSLSTSYEQYF. Written as DNA, the CDR3 is TGCGCCAGCAGCTTGAGCACCTCCTACGAGCAGTACTTC.

The chain recombines TRBV5-1 with TRBJ1-5; maybe TRBD1 (5 bases). This CDR3 comprises 15 residues. The germline V gene has CDR1 SGHRS and CDR2 YFSETQ. With 4 bases removed from V and 5 bases from J, the gap between germline ends came to 16 bases. The CDR3 protein is CASSQVPGMDQPQHF. Here the CDR3 DNA reads TGCGCCAGCAGCCAAGTTCCAGGGATGGATCAGCCCCAGCATTTT.

The gene calls are TRBV7-9 and TRBJ2-5; D may be TRBD1 (7 bases). The CDR3 consists of 14 residues. Germline V lookup: CDR1 SEHNR, CDR2 FQNEAQ (reference sequence). The V end lost 1 base, the J end lost 5 bases, and 11 bases lay between the germline ends. CDR3 residues: CASSLGPGGETQYF. The CDR3 nucleotides are TGTGCCAGCAGCTTAGGTCCAGGGGGGGAGACCCAGTACTTC.

The chain couples TRBV6-6 to TRBJ1-5; 8 bases map to TRBD1. V gave up 5 bases and J gave up 7 bases; unmatched junction bases: 7. The CDR3 totals 14 residues. Germline lookup yields CDR1 MNHNY and CDR2 SVGAGI (reference sequence). The CDR3, as DNA: TGTGCCAGCAGTCCGGACAGGGTCGGGCAGCCCCAGCATTTT. Translation gives CASSPDRVGQPQHF.

The chain couples TRBV7-2 to TRBJ1-6, with D perhaps TRBD1 (6 bases). The CDR3 extends over 16 amino acids. Germline V gene data show CDR1 as SGHTA and CDR2 as FQGNSA. Between the trimmed V and J ends, which lost 4 bases and 8 bases, there was a span of 18 bases. The chain's CDR3 is CASSYRRGLMDSPLHF. DNA for the CDR3: TGTGCCAGCAGCTACCGAAGGGGGTTGATGGATTCACCCCTCCACTTT.

In nucleotides, the CDR3 is TGTGCCAGCAAACTAGCGGGAGGAACCTACGAGCAGTACTTC. Encoded protein: CASKLAGGTYEQYF. V gene TRBV2 combines with J gene TRBJ2-7; 12 bases are shared with TRBD2. Looked up from germline, CDR1 is SNHLY and CDR2 is FYNNEI. The V and J ends lost 7 bases and 2 bases, in that order; junction bases with no gene match: 3. This CDR3 is 14 amino acids long.

The chain recombines TRBV28 with TRBJ1-6, with 7 bases matching TRBD1. Trimming at V came to 4 bases and at J to 10 bases, leaving 13 bases not matched to a gene. Germline V lookup: CDR1 MDHEN, CDR2 SYDVKM. CDR3 length equals 16 residues. Here the CDR3 DNA reads TGTGCCAGCAGTTCGAATGACAGGGTTTGGGGCTCACCCCTCCACTTT. This gives the protein CASSSNDRVWGSPLHF.

There are a few counts of this clone. The genes are TRBV12-3 or TRBV12-4 and TRBJ1-2, with D unclear. This CDR3 has 13 residues. The germline V and J ends were trimmed by 1 base and 5 bases, with 8 bases remaining between them. The CDR3 reads CASSLGATYGYTF. CDR3 coding DNA: TGTGCCAGCAGTTTAGGGGCCACATATGGCTACACCTTC.

A few counts support this clone. The chain is built from TRBV5-1 and TRBJ1-2; 7 bases agree with TRBD1. Germline CDR1 and CDR2: SGHRS and YFSETQ. The CDR3 is 15 amino acids. J lost 3 bases, V lost 6 bases, and 11 bases had no gene match. Here the CDR3 DNA reads TGCGCCAGCAAACATTCGACAGGGTTGGACTATGGCTACACCTTC. Its translation is CASKHSTGLDYGYTF.

J is TRBJ1-1 and V is TRBV5-1, with 8 bases aligning to TRBD1. The J segment lost 4 bases and the V segment lost 4 bases, leaving 6 bases of the junction unmatched. The CDR3 totals 14 residues. Looked up from germline, CDR1 is SGHRS and CDR2 is YFSETQ. CDR3 protein: CASSRDRGGTEAFF. The DNA of the CDR3 is TGCGCCAGCAGCCGCGACAGGGGTGGCACTGAAGCTTTCTTT.

This chain uses TRBV2 with TRBJ1-5, with D unclear. CDR1 is SNHLY and CDR2 is FYNNEI in the germline V gene. This CDR3 is built from 13 residues. V was shortened by 1 base and J by 6 bases, with 7 bases between the two germline ends. The CDR3 region has the DNA TGTGCCAGCAGTGAAGGTTTCGTTCAGCCCCAGCATTTT. Protein sequence: CASSEGFVQPQHF.

V is TRBV6-2 or TRBV6-3 and J is TRBJ2-7; 8 bases match TRBD2. Per germline, CDR1 MNHEY and CDR2 SVGEGT. The CDR3 sequence is 14 residues long. V was clipped by 0 bases and J by 9 bases; unmatched bases: 7. The CDR3, as DNA: TGTGCCAGCAGTTACTCTGCGGGAGGCTCCCTGCAGTACTTC. Protein sequence: CASSYSAGGSLQYF.

This clone was found once. The rearrangement uses TRBV5-3 and TRBJ1-6, with a possible D match to TRBD1 (5 bases). TRBV5-3 is identified as an open reading frame with a role that is uncertain. V lost 2 bases and J 3 bases, leaving 9 bases between the germline ends. The CDR3 is made up of 15 amino acids. CDR3 in amino acids: CARSFREDYNSPLHF. The CDR3 DNA reads as TGTGCCAGAAGCTTCAGGGAAGACTATAATTCACCCCTCCACTTT.

J is TRBJ1-3 and V is TRBV29-1; maybe TRBD1 (5 bases). Trimming shortened V by 6 bases and J by 8 bases, and 17 bases separated the two germline ends. There are 13 residues in the CDR3. The V gene's germline CDR1 is SQVTM and CDR2 ANQGSEA. CDR3 bases: TGCAGCGTGGGATGGCAGAAAGGGGACACCATATATTTT. Amino acids: CSVGWQKGDTIYF. The complete variable domain, with remaining parts taken from reference TRBV29-1 and TRBJ1-3, reads SAVISQKPSRDICQRGTSLTIQCQVDSQVTMMFWYRQQPGQSLTLIATANQGSEATYESGFVIDKFPISRPNLTFSTLTVSNMSPEDSSIYLCSVGWQKGDTIYFGEGSWLTVV.

The chain combines TRBV24-1 with TRBJ2-7; 11 bases are a match to TRBD1. Per germline, CDR1 KGHDR and CDR2 SFDVKD. After removal of 3 bases from V and 5 bases from J, the junction contained 8 bases not matched to a gene. This CDR3 has 16 amino acids. The CDR3 sequence is CATSDPLGQGVDEQYF. The CDR3 DNA sequence: TGTGCCACCAGTGATCCCCTGGGACAGGGGGTAGACGAGCAGTACTTC.

This clone came up once. The chain employs TRBV29-1 and TRBJ1-1; TRBD1 matches 11 bases. Germline V gene sequence: CDR1 SQVTM, CDR2 ANQGSEA. The CDR3 covers 15 residues. V was pared by 4 bases and J by 2 bases, with 6 bases of the junction left unmatched. CDR3 amino acids: CSVGGQGGRNTEAFF. Here the CDR3 DNA reads TGCAGCGTTGGGGGACAGGGGGGAAGAAACACTGAAGCTTTCTTT.

The chain has TRBV7-2 and TRBJ2-7; unclear D gene. CDR1 is SGHTA and CDR2 is FQGNSA in the germline V gene. The CDR3 extends over 14 amino acids. V was trimmed by 1 base and J by 1 base, leaving 8 bases between them. For the CDR3, the DNA is TGTGCCAGCAGCTTAGAGAGGATTTCCTACGAGCAGTACTTC. Protein product: CASSLERISYEQYF. The entire variable domain, with the rest obtained from reference TRBV7-2 and TRBJ2-7, is as follows: GAGVSQSPSNKVTEKGKDVELRCDPISGHTALYWYRQSLGQGLEFLIYFQGNSAPDKSGLPSDRFSAERTGGSVSTLTIQRTQQEDSAVYLCASSLERISYEQYFGPGTRLTVT.

The chain recombines TRBV19 with TRBJ2-7, with D unresolved. V was trimmed by 3 bases and J by 3 bases, leaving 12 bases between them. The CDR3 has 14 residues. Germline assignment: CDR1 LNHDA and CDR2 SQIVND (reference sequence). The CDR3 loop is CASSIQVEIYEQYF. The CDR3 DNA follows: TGTGCCAGTAGTATCCAGGTAGAGATCTACGAGCAGTACTTC.

The chain employs TRBV19 and TRBJ1-2; tentatively, D is TRBD1 (5 bases). The CDR3 is 11 residues long. From germline, CDR1 is LNHDA and CDR2 SQIVND (reference sequence). V gave up 9 bases and J gave up 8 bases, with 13 bases separating them. CDR3 in amino acids: CASRTGGGYTF. The CDR3 nucleotides are TGTGCCAGCAGGACGGGGGGAGGCTACACCTTC.

This clone showed up just a few times. This sequence joins TRBV7-2 and TRBJ2-7; 13 bases match TRBD2. Germline V gives CDR1 SGHTA, CDR2 FQGNSA. The CDR3 has 14 residues. With 6 bases clipped from V and 7 bases from J, the junction kept 6 bases outside the gene matches. The DNA for the CDR3 is TGTGCCAGCAGACTAGCGGGAGGGCCCGGGGAGCAGTACTTC. Translated: CASRLAGGPGEQYF. Filled out from reference TRBV7-2 and TRBJ2-7, the complete variable domain reads GAGVSQSPSNKVTEKGKDVELRCDPISGHTALYWYRQSLGQGLEFLIYFQGNSAPDKSGLPSDRFSAERTGGSVSTLTIQRTQQEDSAVYLCASRLAGGPGEQYFGPGTRLTVT.

This clone turned up a few times. V gene TRBV6-4 combines with J gene TRBJ1-3; a possible D gene is TRBD1 (6 bases). Germline assignment: CDR1 MRHNA and CDR2 SNTAGT. V was pared by 8 bases and J by 4 bases, with 18 bases between. The CDR3 sequence is 15 residues long. The CDR3 region has the DNA TGTGCCAGCTCAGTAGAGTCAGGGGACGGAAACACCATATATTTT. Protein product: CASSVESGDGNTIYF.